This TCR beta chain was sequenced in a study of blood T cell repertoires in COVID-19. Whole-study context: Donors in the United States, Italy and Spain gave samples during acute or convalescent COVID-19. From T cells, B-cell-depleted T cells, or PBMCs came the material, which was cDNA or gDNA.

This CDR3 region has 17 residues. V dropped 7 bases and J dropped 0 bases, with 21 bases sitting between them. The germline V gene has CDR1 LNHDA and CDR2 SQIVND (reference sequence). Source study methods: Quantification of nucleated cells was approximated via reference gene primer amplification. Profiling relied on immunoSEQ multiplex PCR, and the TCRdb table lists in-frame clones only, not all of them. V, J and clone size were drawn from that table, and D and trimming were deduced from the DNA. The repertoire has about 140,000 clones, 70% to 90% of them found once; the top ten carry 1.5% to 1.9%. This TCR was recovered from a woman aged 55 to 70 with acute or convalescent COVID-19. The sequenced sample was peripheral blood. This sequence joins TRBV19 and TRBJ1-1; maybe TRBD1 (6 bases). CDR3: CASTHWGTSFLNTEAFF. Written as DNA, the CDR3 is TGTGCCAGTACCCACTGGGGGACATCCTTTTTGAACACTGAAGCTTTCTTT.